The 11 T cell receptor beta chains presented below share a single source sample, sequenced in a study of regulatory T cells in long-lasting Graves disease. Arm-PCR of CDR3 regions with iRepertoire HTBI primers generated TCR beta libraries. MiXCR, run by TCRdb on the multiplex PCR reads, gives a single entry per CDR3 protein. The sample has 600,000 to 650,000 distinct CDR3 sequences, roughly 15% seen once. As for time point: newly diagnosed GD, antithyroid drugs for less than 3 months. RNA from PBMCs was the source of the TCR library. These data were likewise used in another study, on T cells in Graves' hyperthyroidism and ophthalmopathy.

The source was peripheral blood mononuclear cells (PBMCs), collected at new diagnosis, from a patient treated with antithyroid drugs. The receptors here all came from a woman aged 30 to 39 with Graves disease.

This clonotype was detected many times. This rearrangement joins TRBV15 to TRBJ1-4; D unresolved. The CDR3 runs to 16 residues. Trimming left V 0 bases short and J 8 bases short, with 16 bases between. Germline V CDR1 and CDR2: LNHNV, YYDKDF (reference sequence). CDR3 region: CATSRDLVGLPEKLFF. The CDR3 DNA reads as TGTGCCACCAGCAGAGATCTGGTAGGGTTGCCCGAAAAACTGTTTTTT.

Notes on this clonotype: Since no conserved phenylalanine or tryptophan closes the CDR3, a read error is the likely cause. The gene calls are TRBV24-1 and TRBJ1-1; no clear D gene. CDR3 length: 12 amino acids. Trimming took 3 bases from V and 6 from J, leaving 7 bases between them. Germline CDR1 reads KGHDR; CDR2 reads SFDVKD. The CDR3 loop reads CATSDRGPEAFS. CDR3 sequence (DNA): TGTGCCACCAGTGATCGAGGCCCTGAAGCTTTCTCT.

This clonotype was picked up many times. The chain has TRBV6-1 and TRBJ1-4; D might be TRBD1 (5 bases). Germline loops: CDR1 MNHNS, CDR2 SASEGT. Trimming took off 7 bases at V and 5 bases at J, with 17 bases between the two ends. The CDR3 runs to 15 residues. CDR3 DNA sequence: TGTGCCAGCAACCTACTGATGGGACGGAATGAAAAACTGTTTTTT. Translated: CASNLLMGRNEKLFF.

This clonotype was counted many times. The chain couples TRBV7-2 to TRBJ1-1; D remains ambiguous. Germline V lookup: CDR1 SGHTA, CDR2 FQGNSA. This CDR3 is built from 15 residues. V gave up 5 bases and J gave up 1 base, with 14 bases separating them. The chain's CDR3 is CASSPRRVTNTEAFF. CDR3 bases: TGTGCCAGCAGCCCTAGGAGGGTAACGAACACTGAAGCTTTCTTT.

Only one count was recorded for this clonotype. This chain joins TRBV9 and TRBJ2-1, with D possibly being TRBD2 (5 bases). The germline gives CDR1 SGDLS, CDR2 YYNGEE. The CDR3 totals 16 residues. The V gene lost 4 bases and the J gene lost 3 bases, with 17 bases spanning the gap. This CDR3 is CASSKKGRGLYNEQFF. The CDR3 DNA is TGTGCCAGCAGCAAAAAGGGCAGAGGGCTCTACAATGAGCAGTTCTTC.

This clonotype was counted ten times or more. V gene TRBV15 combines with J gene TRBJ2-1; the D is unclear. V lost 1 base, J lost 7 bases, and 29 bases lay in between. Germline-derived CDR1 and CDR2 are LNHNV and YYDKDF (reference sequence). The CDR3 totals 20 residues. The CDR3 DNA reads as TGTGCCACCAGCAGAGCGGAAGGGTCTGGTCGACTCAACCCTTATAATGAGCAGTTCTTC. This gives the protein CATSRAEGSGRLNPYNEQFF.

This clonotype was recorded many times. The gene calls are TRBV7-3 and TRBJ1-4; D is perhaps TRBD1 (6 bases). Trimming cost V 5 bases and J 3 bases, with 16 bases left between them. Germline assignment: CDR1 SGHTA and CDR2 FQGTGA. The length of the CDR3 is 16 residues. The CDR3 region is CASSPMGGHSNEKLFF. As DNA, the CDR3 is TGTGCCAGCAGCCCAATGGGGGGACATTCTAATGAAAAACTGTTTTTT.

The sample holds a few counts of this clonotype. The chain carries TRBV6-1 and TRBJ2-7; 9 bases line up with TRBD1. The CDR3 contains 14 residues. CDR1 and CDR2 (germline): MNHNS, SASEGT. Trimming cost V 4 bases and J 4 bases; bases outside gene matches: 5. CDR3 nucleotides: TGTGCCAGCAGTGCCCCGGGACAGGGTTACGAGCAGTACTTC. Protein product: CASSAPGQGYEQYF.

The chain links TRBV20-1 to TRBJ1-2; D possibly corresponds to TRBD1 (5 bases). There are 14 residues in the CDR3. Trimming removed 0 bases from V and 8 bases from J, with 16 bases in between. The germline CDR1 and CDR2 sequences are DFQATT and SNEGSKA (reference sequence). CDR3: CSAREAGTQMGYTF. CDR3 nucleotides: TGCAGTGCTAGAGAGGCAGGGACTCAAATGGGCTACACCTTC.

At least ten counts were recorded for this clonotype. CDR3 region: CASSAGQGRSGEQYF. The DNA for the CDR3 is TGTGCCAGCAGCGCGGGACAGGGGCGTTCGGGCGAGCAGTACTTC. The chain is built from TRBV7-9 and TRBJ2-7; 10 nucleotides align to TRBD1. V lost 5 bases to trimming and J lost 6 bases; unmatched junction nucleotides: 10. The germline gives CDR1 SEHNR, CDR2 FQNEAQ (reference sequence). The CDR3 sequence is 15 residues long. Drawing the rest from reference TRBV7-9 and TRBJ2-7, the complete variable domain is DTGVSQNPRHKITKRGQNVTFRCDPISEHNRLYWYRQTLGQGPEFLTYFQNEAQLEKSRLLSDRFSAERPKGSFSTLEIQRTEQGDSAMYLCASSAGQGRSGEQYFGPGTRLTVT.

This clonotype was recorded at least ten times. The rearrangement joins TRBV6-1 to TRBJ2-1; D remains unclear. V was cut by 8 bases and J by 7 bases, with 21 bases left in between. The germline V gene encodes CDR1 MNHNS and CDR2 SASEGT. CDR3 length: 15 residues. CDR3 sequence reads: CASRSNRVLGNEQFF. CDR3 nucleotide sequence: TGTGCCAGCCGAAGTAATCGGGTCCTGGGGAATGAGCAGTTCTTC.